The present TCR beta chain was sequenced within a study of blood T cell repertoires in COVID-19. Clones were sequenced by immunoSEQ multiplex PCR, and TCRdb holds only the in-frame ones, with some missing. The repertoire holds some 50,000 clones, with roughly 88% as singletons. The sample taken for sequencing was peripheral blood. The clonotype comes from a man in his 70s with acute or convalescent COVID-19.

Here the CDR3 DNA reads TGTGCCAGCAGTTTAGGACAGGGAGGACCCTACAATGAGCAGTTCTTC. Its translation: CASSLGQGGPYNEQFF. The chain combines TRBV27 with TRBJ2-1; 8 positions agree with TRBD1. Germline V gene lookup returns CDR1 MNHEY and CDR2 SMNVEV (reference sequence). This CDR3 has 16 amino acids. With V trimmed by 2 bases and J by 2 bases, 5 bases remained unmatched.